The source of this TCR beta chain is a study of blood T cell repertoires in COVID-19. Overall study: The United States, Italy and Spain were the sources of the acute and convalescent COVID-19 samples.

The V end lost 3 bases, the J end lost 0 bases, and 15 bases lay between the germline ends. This CDR3 comprises 17 residues. Germline CDR1 reads KGHSH; CDR2 reads LQKENI. In the original workflow: Amplification with reference gene primers provided the estimates of nucleated cell counts. Repertoires were generated with immunoSEQ multiplex PCR, while TCRdb's copy carries only in-frame clones and drops some. The V and J calls and clone size come from that table; D and trimming were worked out from the DNA. The sample contains 310,000 or so clones, about 91% of which appear only once. Donors were grouped by their self-reported clinical history. The study counted Cohort 3 donors as recovered given two negative PCRs, clearance, or symptom resolution.

The sequenced sample consisted of PBMCs or T cells enriched from blood (not recorded which). The TCR comes from a woman under 30 who had recovered from COVID-19. The J gene is TRBJ2-1, the V gene TRBV18; D is perhaps TRBD2 (5 bases). CDR3 sequence (DNA): TGTGCCAGCTCACCTCCTGGCGGGCATCGCTCCTACAATGAGCAGTTCTTC. Amino acid sequence: CASSPPGGHRSYNEQFF.